A selection of T cell receptor beta chains follows, all from one sample in a study of T cell responses to AZD1222 COVID-19 vaccine. TCRdb's table, derived via immunoSEQ multiplex PCR, lists solely in-frame clones and lacks some. The repertoire has fewer than 150,000 clones, approximately 85% of them found once; the top ten carry about 6%. Sample: peripheral blood, taken on day 0 of AZD1222 vaccination. Receptors were obtained from an adult in good health. The CDR3 runs from the conserved cysteine through the conserved F or W. Each record gives: J gene, V gene, clone size, D gene, CDR3 DNA, CDR3 protein. D genes are given only for firm matches. Expanded clones get a size class; other rows say once, few or many, or leave the size out.

>TRBJ1-6|TRBV5-1|NA|NA
TGCGCCAGCAGCTCGTGGCGAGTTAATTCACCCCTCCACTTT
CASSSWRVNSPLHF
>TRBJ1-2|TRBV28|once|NA
TGTGCCAGCACTTCTCTGGGGGGAAACTATGGCTACACCTTC
CASTSLGGNYGYTF
>TRBJ2-7|TRBV6-6|NA|NA
TGTGCCAGCTCGGGTGACAGTCCTCTCTCCGAGCAGTACTTC
CASSGDSPLSEQYF
>TRBJ2-3|TRBV28|NA|TRBD1
TGTGCCAGCAGTTCATACAGGGGATTAACCACAGATACGCAGTATTTT
CASSSYRGLTTDTQYF
>TRBJ1-1|TRBV18|NA|TRBD1
TGTGCCAGCTCCCCAGCAGGGGGGAGCACTGAAGCTTTCTTT
CASSPAGGSTEAFF
>TRBJ1-6|TRBV6-5|few|NA
TGTGCCAGCAGTCTGACGGAGAGTTCACCCCTCCACTTT
CASSLTESSPLHF
>TRBJ2-3|TRBV4-2|NA|NA
TGTGCCAGCAGTCAAGGCGGACACGGCACAGATACGCAGTATTTT
CASSQGGHGTDTQYF
>TRBJ2-1|TRBV5-4|NA|NA
TGTGCCAGCAGCCCGAAGCCTGGCCCTACAAATGAGCAGTTCTTC
CASSPKPGPTNEQFF
>TRBJ1-1|TRBV7-9|NA|NA
TGTGCCAGCAGCTTAGTGGCACTGGGAGCTTTCTTT
CASSLVALGAFF
>TRBJ2-5|TRBV12-3/TRBV12-4|NA|NA
TGTGCCAGCAGTTTCGGGGGAGGAGAGGCCCAGTACTTC
CASSFGGGEAQYF
>TRBJ1-2|TRBV11-2|NA|TRBD1
TGTGCCAGCAGCTATCGGGACAGGGTCCGTGATGGCTACACCTTC
CASSYRDRVRDGYTF
>TRBJ1-2|TRBV15|NA|TRBD1
TGTGCCACGCAACCTAGACAGGGAAATAACTATGGCTACACCTTC
CATQPRQGNNYGYTF
>TRBJ1-5|TRBV2|few|NA
TGTGCCAGCAGTGCGTACACCTTTTGGCCCCAGCATTTT
CASSAYTFWPQHF
>TRBJ2-7|TRBV7-2|NA|TRBD2
TGTGCCAGCAGCTTAGTAGCGGGATCGGGAAGATACGAGCAGTACTTC
CASSLVAGSGRYEQYF
>TRBJ1-1|TRBV9|NA|TRBD1
TGTGCCAGCAGCGTAGCTATGGGGGGACAGATGAACACTGAAGCTTTCTTT
CASSVAMGGQMNTEAFF
>TRBJ2-3|TRBV11-2|NA|TRBD2
TGTGCCAGCAGCTTCCGGGGGGGGGTTAGAGGCACAGATACGCAGTATTTT
CASSFRGGVRGTDTQYF
>TRBJ2-7|TRBV5-1|NA|NA
TGCGCCAGCTTACGCGCCTACGAGCAGTACTTC
CASLRAYEQYF
>TRBJ2-7|TRBV28|NA|TRBD2
TGTGCCAGCCAGCGGGGGGGCTACGAGCAGTACTTC
CASQRGGYEQYF
>TRBJ2-7|TRBV19|NA|TRBD1
TGTGCCAGTAGAGCAGGGGGAACCTACGAGCAGTACTTC
CASRAGGTYEQYF
>TRBJ1-1|TRBV15|NA|NA
TGTGCCACCAGCAGAGAACCGGGAAACAGCCGGAACACTGAAGCTTTCTTT
CATSREPGNSRNTEAFF
>TRBJ1-2|TRBV19|once|TRBD1
TGTGCCAGTAGCGGGACAGGGGATTTCTATGGCTACACCTTC
CASSGTGDFYGYTF
>TRBJ1-5|TRBV6-4|NA|NA
TGTGCCAGCAGTGACCCCCCGGCGAGCAATCAGCCCCAGCATTTT
CASSDPPASNQPQHF
>TRBJ1-1|TRBV19|NA|TRBD1
TGTGCCAGTAGTGACAGGGTGAGGGGCACTGAAGCTTTCTTT
CASSDRVRGTEAFF
>TRBJ2-1|TRBV6-5|NA|TRBD1
TGTGCCAGCAGTTTTGGACAGGTGTGGGATGAGCAGTTCTTC
CASSFGQVWDEQFF
>TRBJ2-7|TRBV19|NA|TRBD1
TGTGCCAGTAGATCTTCCGGGACAGGGTACTACGAGCAGTACTTC
CASRSSGTGYYEQYF
>TRBJ2-7|TRBV2|NA|TRBD1
TGTGCCAGCAGGGGAGGGACAGGGGGAGCCTACGAGCAGTACTTC
CASRGGTGGAYEQYF
>TRBJ1-5|TRBV4-2|once|TRBD1
TGTGCCAGCAGCCAACCAGGGGGCTCGGGTCAGCCCCAGCATTTT
CASSQPGGSGQPQHF
>TRBJ2-7|TRBV28|NA|NA
TGTGCCAGCAGTTCTACTTACGAGCAGTACTTC
CASSSTYEQYF
>TRBJ1-1|TRBV7-2|NA|TRBD1
TGTGCCAGCAGCACCCGGACAGGGGGCTTCACTGAAGCTTTCTTT
CASSTRTGGFTEAFF
>TRBJ1-2|TRBV5-6|NA|NA
TGTGCCAGCAGCCCCTTAGTTGGTAGGGGACCGGTTTTTATCTATGGCTACATCTTC
CASSPLVGRGPVFIYGYIF
>TRBJ1-2|TRBV28|NA|NA
TGTGCCAGCAGTTTAATACCCGACGAGATCTATGGCTACACCTTC
CASSLIPDEIYGYTF
>TRBJ1-2|TRBV28|NA|NA
TGTGCCATCAGGGGAGTTACTTATGGCTACACCTTC
CAIRGVTYGYTF
>TRBJ1-1|TRBV4-3|NA|TRBD1
TGCGCCAGCAGCCTCTCTGGACAGGGGAACACTGAAGCTTTCTTT
CASSLSGQGNTEAFF
>TRBJ1-2|TRBV28|NA|NA
TGTGCCAGCAAAGGGAATCTCGATGGCTACACCTTC
CASKGNLDGYTF
>TRBJ1-1|TRBV6-5|few|NA
TGTGCCAGCAGTTACTCCCCCTCGGGCTTCACTGAAGCTTTCTTT
CASSYSPSGFTEAFF
>TRBJ1-5|TRBV18|NA|NA
TGTGCCAGCTCACCAGAGAATTTAGGGAATCAGCCCCAGCATTTT
CASSPENLGNQPQHF
>TRBJ1-5|TRBV28|NA|NA
TGTGCCAGCAGCACAGACAGCGGGGATCAGCCCCAGCATTTT
CASSTDSGDQPQHF
>TRBJ1-5|TRBV11-2|NA|NA
TGTGCCAGCAGCTACCGGGACAATCAGCCCCAGCATTTT
CASSYRDNQPQHF
>TRBJ2-1|TRBV6-5|NA|TRBD2
TGTGCCAGCAGTCTAGCGGGGGGGCCGAGTGAGCAGTTCTTC
CASSLAGGPSEQFF
>TRBJ1-4|TRBV7-9|NA|NA
TGTGCCAGCAGCGTAACTACTGAAAAACTGTTTTTT
CASSVTTEKLFF
>TRBJ2-7|TRBV5-5|NA|NA
TGTGCCAGCAGCTGGGGCCTTAACTACGAGCAGTACTTC
CASSWGLNYEQYF
>TRBJ1-5|TRBV3-1/TRBV3-2|NA|NA
TGTGCCAGCAGCCTCGGGAAGACCAATCAGCCCCAGCATTTT
CASSLGKTNQPQHF
>TRBJ2-1|TRBV28|NA|NA
TGTGCCAGCAGTTTAGGGGGGGCTGATGAGCAGTTCTTC
CASSLGGADEQFF
>TRBJ2-2|TRBV11-2|NA|TRBD2
TGTGCCAGCAGCTTAGTTTCCGTGCGGGGGGCCACCGGGGAGCTGTTTTTT
CASSLVSVRGATGELFF
>TRBJ2-1|TRBV4-2|NA|TRBD1
TGTGCCAGCAGCCGCAACAGGGGGCAGGCGGATGAGCAGTTCTTC
CASSRNRGQADEQFF
>TRBJ1-6|TRBV3-1/TRBV3-2|NA|NA
TGTGCCAGCAGCCTCTACAGGGAAAGTTCACCCCTCCACTTT
CASSLYRESSPLHF
>TRBJ2-1|TRBV3-1/TRBV3-2|NA|NA
TGTGCCAGCAGCCGAACAGGAAACAATGAGCAGTTCTTC
CASSRTGNNEQFF
>TRBJ2-5|TRBV19|once|TRBD1
TGTGCCAGTAGTATTGGGGACAGGGGAGAGACCCAGTACTTC
CASSIGDRGETQYF
>TRBJ2-7|TRBV28|NA|TRBD1
TGTGCCAGCAGTTTTCTTTCGTCGGGACAGGGGGCGTACGAGCAGTACTTC
CASSFLSSGQGAYEQYF
>TRBJ1-2|TRBV2|once|TRBD1
TGTGCCAGCAGTGAAGTTCTGGACAGGTTATATGGCTACACCTTC
CASSEVLDRLYGYTF
>TRBJ2-7|TRBV6-4|NA|NA
TGTGCCAACACTTCTAAGTACTTC
CANTSKYF
>TRBJ1-5|TRBV5-4|NA|NA
TGTGCCAGCAGCTGGGAGACAGCTCAGCCCCAGCATTTT
CASSWETAQPQHF
>TRBJ2-7|TRBV11-2|NA|NA
TGTGCCAGCAGCTTAGTCGGGGGCGGGTCCGAGCAGTACTTC
CASSLVGGGSEQYF
>TRBJ1-1|TRBV30|NA|NA
TGTGCCTGGAGTGCCCCAACAAAAAAACAGGAACCGAACACTGAAGCTTTCTTT
CAWSAPTKKQEPNTEAFF
>TRBJ1-2|TRBV6-6|once|NA
TGTGCCAGCAGTCCCCGCTGGAGGCGCGGAGCTAACTATGGCTACACCTTC
CASSPRWRRGANYGYTF
>TRBJ2-3|TRBV5-4|NA|NA
TGTGCCAGCAGCTGGAACGCGGGGCCAGATACGCAGTATTTT
CASSWNAGPDTQYF
>TRBJ1-6|TRBV30|NA|NA
TGTGCCTGGAGTGTATTGGGTCGTAGTTCACCCCTCCACTTT
CAWSVLGRSSPLHF
>TRBJ1-4|TRBV5-1|NA|TRBD1
TGCGCCAGCAGCTTGGGGACAGGGATTGATGAAAAACTGTTTTTT
CASSLGTGIDEKLFF
>TRBJ1-4|TRBV5-1|NA|NA
TGCGCCAGCAGCTTGGGCGGGGGCACGGGTGAAAAACTGTTTTTT
CASSLGGGTGEKLFF